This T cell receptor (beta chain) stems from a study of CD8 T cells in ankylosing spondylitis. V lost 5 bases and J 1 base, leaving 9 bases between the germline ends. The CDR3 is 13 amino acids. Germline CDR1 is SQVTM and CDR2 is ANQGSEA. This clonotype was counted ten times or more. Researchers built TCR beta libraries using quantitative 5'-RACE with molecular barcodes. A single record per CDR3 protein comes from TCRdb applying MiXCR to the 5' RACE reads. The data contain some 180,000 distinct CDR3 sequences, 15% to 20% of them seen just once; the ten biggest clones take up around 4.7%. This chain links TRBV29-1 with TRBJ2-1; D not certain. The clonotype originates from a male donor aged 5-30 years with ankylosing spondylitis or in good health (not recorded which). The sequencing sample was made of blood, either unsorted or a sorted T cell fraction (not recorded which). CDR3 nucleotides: TGCAGCGTTTTCGGCGGTTCCTACAATGAGCAGTTCTTC. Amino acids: CSVFGGSYNEQFF.